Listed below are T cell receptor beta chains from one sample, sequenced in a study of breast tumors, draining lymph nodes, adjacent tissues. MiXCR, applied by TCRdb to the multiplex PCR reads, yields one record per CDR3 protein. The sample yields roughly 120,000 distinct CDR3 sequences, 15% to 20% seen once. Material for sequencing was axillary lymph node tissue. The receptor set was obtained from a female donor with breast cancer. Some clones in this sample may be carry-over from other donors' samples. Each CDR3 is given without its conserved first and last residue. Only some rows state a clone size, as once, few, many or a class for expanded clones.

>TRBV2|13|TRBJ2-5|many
ASSELTQYQETQY
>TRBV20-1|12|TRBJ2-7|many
SARPRTTILEQY
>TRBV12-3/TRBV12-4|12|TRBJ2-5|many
ASSSWDRGETQY
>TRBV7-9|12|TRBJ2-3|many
ASLPGLARDTQY
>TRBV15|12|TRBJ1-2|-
VTSRPDRECGYT
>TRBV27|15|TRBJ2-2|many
ASSPSFGVAGSGELF
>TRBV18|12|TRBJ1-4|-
ASSPQGSNEKLF
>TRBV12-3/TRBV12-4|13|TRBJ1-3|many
ASSLGTGQGNTIY
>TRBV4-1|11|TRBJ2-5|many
ASSFRTSETQY
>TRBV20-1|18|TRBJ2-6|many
SARGGTGNTRAPGANVLT
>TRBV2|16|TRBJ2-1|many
ASSGFGAGGSSYNEQF
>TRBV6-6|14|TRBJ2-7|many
ASSYDGDGGNYEQY
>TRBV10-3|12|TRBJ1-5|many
AISDGDLNQPQH
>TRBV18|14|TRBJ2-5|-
ASSSTPGSGQETQY
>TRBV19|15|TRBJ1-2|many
ASSTTGGVGRDYGYT
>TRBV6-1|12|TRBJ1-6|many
ASTEVSKNSPLH
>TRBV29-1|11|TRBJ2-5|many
SVGTFRQETQY
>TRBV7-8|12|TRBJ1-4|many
ASSLDREGEKLF
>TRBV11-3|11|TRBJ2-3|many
ASSFRPADTQY
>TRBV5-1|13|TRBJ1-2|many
ASSVGTGKNYGYT
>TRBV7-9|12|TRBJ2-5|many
ASSFLGLQETQY
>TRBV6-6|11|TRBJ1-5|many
ASSVASNQPQH
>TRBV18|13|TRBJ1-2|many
ASSPQNRGVAGYT
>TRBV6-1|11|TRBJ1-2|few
ASSEDSSYGYT
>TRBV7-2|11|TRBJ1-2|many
ASGAGAYYGYT
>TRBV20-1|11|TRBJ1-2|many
SARDEGNYGYT
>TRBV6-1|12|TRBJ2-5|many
ASSNRPAQETQY
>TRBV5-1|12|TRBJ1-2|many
ASSLNSQVDRYT
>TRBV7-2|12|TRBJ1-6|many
ASSLEGGRSPLH
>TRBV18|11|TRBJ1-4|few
ASSPRGEEKLF
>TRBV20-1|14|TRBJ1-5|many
SATPFKQGVDQPQH
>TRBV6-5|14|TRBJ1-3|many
ASSYSIAFSGNTIY
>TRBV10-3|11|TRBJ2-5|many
AISPARGETQY
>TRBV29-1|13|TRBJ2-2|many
SVGTSGRGAGELF
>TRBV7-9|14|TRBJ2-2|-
ASNLSGGVGTGELF
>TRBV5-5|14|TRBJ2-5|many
ASSLAGTGGQETQY
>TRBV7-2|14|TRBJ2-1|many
ASSLQPGLGEAEQF
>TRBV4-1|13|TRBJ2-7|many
ASSPGQGPSYEQY
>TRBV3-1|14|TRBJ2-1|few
ASSQGLAGHVNEQF
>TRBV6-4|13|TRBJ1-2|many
ASSDSIAAPYGYT
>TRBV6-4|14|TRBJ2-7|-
ASSSELAGGPREQY
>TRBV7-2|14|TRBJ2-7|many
ASSFPVTGTSYEQY
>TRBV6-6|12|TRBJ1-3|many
ASSRGTGGNTIY
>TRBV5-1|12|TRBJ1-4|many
ASSLVQGGEKLF
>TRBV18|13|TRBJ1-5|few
ASSPLRGPNQPQH
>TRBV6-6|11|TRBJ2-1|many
ASTGGGLLEQF
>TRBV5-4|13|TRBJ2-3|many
ASSLSLGGPDTQY
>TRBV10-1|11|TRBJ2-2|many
ASSKGSAGELF
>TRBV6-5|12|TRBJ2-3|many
ASRGTSIGDTQY
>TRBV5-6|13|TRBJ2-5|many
ASSPSAGQQETQY